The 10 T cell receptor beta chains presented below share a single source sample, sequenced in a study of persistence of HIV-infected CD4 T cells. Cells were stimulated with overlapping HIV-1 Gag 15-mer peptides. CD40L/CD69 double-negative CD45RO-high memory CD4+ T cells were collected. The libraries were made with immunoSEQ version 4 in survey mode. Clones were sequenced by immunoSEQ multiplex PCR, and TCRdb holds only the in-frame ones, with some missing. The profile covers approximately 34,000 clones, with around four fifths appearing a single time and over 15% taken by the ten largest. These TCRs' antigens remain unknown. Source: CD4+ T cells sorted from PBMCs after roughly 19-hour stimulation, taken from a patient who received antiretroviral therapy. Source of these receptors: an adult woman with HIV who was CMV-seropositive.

Here the CDR3 DNA reads TGTGCCAGCAGCCAGACAGGGTACGAGCAGTACTTC. Translating gives CASSQTGYEQYF. V gene TRBV13 combines with J gene TRBJ2-7; 7 nucleotides align to TRBD1. The germline V gene encodes CDR1 PRHDT and CDR2 FYEKMQ (reference sequence). The CDR3 consists of 12 residues. The J segment lost 4 bases and the V segment lost 5 bases, leaving 2 bases of the junction unmatched.

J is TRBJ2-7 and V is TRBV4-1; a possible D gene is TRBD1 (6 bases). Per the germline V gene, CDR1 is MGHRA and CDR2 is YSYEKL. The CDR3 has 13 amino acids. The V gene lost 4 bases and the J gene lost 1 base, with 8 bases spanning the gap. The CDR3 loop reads CASSRGQSYEQYF. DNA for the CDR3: TGCGCCAGCAGCCGCGGACAGTCCTACGAGCAGTACTTC.

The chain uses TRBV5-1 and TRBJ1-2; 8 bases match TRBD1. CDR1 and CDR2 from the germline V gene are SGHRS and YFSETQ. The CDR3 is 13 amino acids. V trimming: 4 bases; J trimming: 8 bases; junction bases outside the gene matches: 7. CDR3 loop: CASSLRTGTGYTF. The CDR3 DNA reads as TGCGCCAGCAGCCTCCGGACAGGGACCGGCTACACCTTC.

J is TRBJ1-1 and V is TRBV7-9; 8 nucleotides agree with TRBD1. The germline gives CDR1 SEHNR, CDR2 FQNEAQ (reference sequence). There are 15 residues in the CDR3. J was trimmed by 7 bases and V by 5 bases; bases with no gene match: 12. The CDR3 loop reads CASSLRPGTGLEAFF. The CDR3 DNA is TGTGCCAGCAGCCTCCGACCCGGGACAGGTCTTGAAGCTTTCTTT.

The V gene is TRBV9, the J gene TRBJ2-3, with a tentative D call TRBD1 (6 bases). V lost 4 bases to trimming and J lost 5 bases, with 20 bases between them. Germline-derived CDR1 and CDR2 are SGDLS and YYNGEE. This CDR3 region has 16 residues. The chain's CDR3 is CASSPSGTRGRDTQYF. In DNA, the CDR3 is TGTGCCAGCAGCCCCTCCGGGACACGGGGACGAGATACGCAGTATTTT.

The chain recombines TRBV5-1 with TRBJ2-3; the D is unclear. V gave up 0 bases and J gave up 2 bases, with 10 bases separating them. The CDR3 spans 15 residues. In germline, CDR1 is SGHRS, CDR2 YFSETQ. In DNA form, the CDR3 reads TGCGCCAGCAGCTTGGGACGGGCGGCCACAGATACGCAGTATTTT. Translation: CASSLGRAATDTQYF.

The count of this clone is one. The CDR3 sequence is CASGRASPTDTQYF. CDR3 nucleotide sequence: TGTGCCAGCGGGAGGGCTAGCCCCACAGATACGCAGTATTTT. The gene calls are TRBV7-3 and TRBJ2-3; TRBD2 agrees at 7 bases. CDR1 and CDR2 (germline): SGHTA, FQGTGA. This CDR3 is 14 amino acids long. Trimming took 8 bases from V and 2 from J; bases not matched to a gene: 7.

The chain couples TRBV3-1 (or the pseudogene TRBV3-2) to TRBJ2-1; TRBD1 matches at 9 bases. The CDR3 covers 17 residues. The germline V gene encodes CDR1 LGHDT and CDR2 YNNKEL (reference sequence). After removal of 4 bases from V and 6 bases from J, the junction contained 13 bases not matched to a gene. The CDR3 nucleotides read TGTGCCAGCAGCCGCATATTCTTACAGGGGGCCATCAATGAGCAGTTCTTC. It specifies CASSRIFLQGAINEQFF.

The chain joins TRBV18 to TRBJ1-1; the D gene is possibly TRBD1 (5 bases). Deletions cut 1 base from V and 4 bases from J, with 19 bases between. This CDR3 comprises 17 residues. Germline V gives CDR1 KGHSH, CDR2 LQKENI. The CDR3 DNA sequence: TGTGCCAGCTCACCACGTCTAGGGGAAGAAGTAGGCACTGAAGCTTTCTTT. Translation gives CASSPRLGEEVGTEAFF.

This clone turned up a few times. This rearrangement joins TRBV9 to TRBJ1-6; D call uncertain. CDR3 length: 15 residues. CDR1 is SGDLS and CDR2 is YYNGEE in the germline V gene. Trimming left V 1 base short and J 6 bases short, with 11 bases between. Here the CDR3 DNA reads TGTGCCAGCAGCGTAAAGGCGATGGCTAATTCACCCCTCCACTTT. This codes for CASSVKAMANSPLHF.